A single sample gave rise to the 30 T cell receptor beta chains below, sequenced in a study of T cell repertoires in cytomegalovirus infection. For these TCRs, the target antigens are not known. Each CDR3 protein gets one entry after TCRdb re-called the reads with MiXCR. The table records under 850,000 distinct CDR3 sequences, roughly a third of them present only once. Sequencing was performed on cultured PBMCs, taken from culture after CMV antigen stimulation. The receptors shown here come from a human donor in good health (CMV status not recorded). Some clones in this sample may be carry-over from other donors' samples.

The sample holds a few counts of this clonotype. The chain couples TRBV25-1 to TRBJ1-2; 11 nucleotides match TRBD1. The ends lost 8 bases at V and 4 bases at J; junction bases unmatched: 6. CDR1 and CDR2 from the germline V gene are MGHDK and SYGVNS. This CDR3 region has 14 residues. This chain's CDR3 is CASRGTGGVYGYTF. In nucleotides, the CDR3 is TGTGCCAGCCGCGGGACAGGGGGAGTCTATGGCTACACCTTC.

The sample holds a few counts of this clonotype. J is TRBJ2-7 and V is TRBV20-1; D is uncertain. The germline V and J ends were trimmed by 4 bases and 0 bases, with 7 bases remaining between them. Per germline, CDR1 DFQATT and CDR2 SNEGSKA (reference sequence). CDR3 size: 12 residues. In nucleotides, the CDR3 is TGCAGTGCTAAAAGACTCTCCTACGAGCAGTACTTC. It specifies CSAKRLSYEQYF.

The chain uses TRBV20-1 and TRBJ2-5; TRBD2 matches at 9 bases. Per the germline V gene, CDR1 is DFQATT and CDR2 is SNEGSKA (reference sequence). The CDR3 totals 13 residues. CDR3 protein: CSSRGGAYETQYF. CDR3 bases: TGCAGCTCACGCGGGGGGGCATATGAGACCCAGTACTTC.

The chain carries TRBV5-4 and TRBJ2-3; 7 nucleotides align to TRBD1. The CDR3 has 14 residues. The ends lost 4 bases at V and 5 bases at J; junction bases unmatched: 7. In germline, CDR1 is SGHNT, CDR2 YYREEE (reference sequence). The CDR3 sequence is CASSPTGKGDTQYF. The CDR3 nucleotides read TGTGCCAGCAGCCCGACAGGGAAGGGAGATACGCAGTATTTT.

The chain recombines TRBV7-6 with TRBJ2-3; D call uncertain. Looked up from germline, CDR1 is SGHVS and CDR2 is FNYEAQ. Trimming took off 5 bases at V and 6 bases at J, with 21 bases between the two ends. The CDR3 totals 16 residues. The CDR3 loop is CASSPPRTSHSDTQYF. The CDR3 region has the DNA TGTGCCAGCAGCCCCCCCCGGACCAGCCACAGTGATACGCAGTATTTT.

In the case of this clonotype: The junction departs from germline at one end; a sequencing error may be responsible. The chain combines TRBV11-2 with TRBJ2-7; unclear D gene. CDR3 length equals 12 residues. Germline V lookup: CDR1 SGHAT, CDR2 FQNNGV. The CDR3 region has the DNA TGTGCCAGCAGCTTGGTCGGGCCCGAGCGGTACTTC. It encodes CASSLVGPERYF.

Worth noting for this clonotype: The germline gene is not matched at one end of the junction; a read error may be the cause. DNA for the CDR3: TGTGCCAGCAGTTACCTACAGGGGATGGAATTT. Translated: CASSYLQGMEF. The rearrangement uses TRBV6-2 or TRBV6-3 and TRBJ1-1; TRBD1 matches 7 bases. The CDR3 loop spans 11 amino acids. Germline V gene data show CDR1 as MNHEY and CDR2 as SVGEGT.

The chain employs TRBV15 and TRBJ1-2; no clear D. The germline V gene has CDR1 LNHNV and CDR2 YYDKDF (reference sequence). Trimming cost V 4 bases and J 0 bases, with 3 bases left between them. This CDR3 is built from 12 residues. The DNA of the CDR3 is TGTGCCACCAGCAATTCTAACTATGGCTACACCTTC. It is translated as CATSNSNYGYTF.

This chain links TRBV11-2 with TRBJ2-5; D remains ambiguous. The CDR3 spans 13 residues. The V gene's germline CDR1 is SGHAT and CDR2 FQNNGV. Trimming stripped 5 bases from V and 5 bases from J, with 12 bases between. CDR3 nucleotide sequence: TGTGCCAGCAGCCGATGGGGTCCTGAGACCCAGTACTTC. This translates into CASSRWGPETQYF.

Only a few counts were recorded for this clonotype. The chain recombines TRBV10-3 with TRBJ1-1, with 11 bases that match TRBD1. After removal of 10 bases from V and 6 bases from J, the junction contained 7 bases not matched to a gene. Germline lookup yields CDR1 ENHRY and CDR2 SYGVKD. The CDR3 consists of 13 residues. CDR3 region: CATRTGGRPEAFF. The CDR3 bases are TGTGCCACCCGGACAGGGGGCCGTCCTGAAGCTTTCTTT.

This clonotype was detected only a few times. The rearrangement uses TRBV7-6 and TRBJ2-7, with D uncertain. V gave up 0 bases and J gave up 6 bases, with 12 bases separating them. There are 14 residues in the CDR3. CDR1 and CDR2 from the germline V gene are SGHVS and FNYEAQ. Here the CDR3 DNA reads TGTGCCAGCAGCTTAGCGCCGGCAGGATTCGAGCAGTACTTC. Translated, it gives CASSLAPAGFEQYF.

The chain uses TRBV7-9 and TRBJ1-6; D might be TRBD1 (6 bases). Trimming took 1 base from V and 7 from J, leaving 11 bases between them. The CDR3 covers 15 residues. Germline CDR1 SEHNR, CDR2 FQNEAQ (reference sequence). CDR3 DNA: TGTGCCAGCAGCTTAGATGGGGGCGGAAATTCACCCCTCCACTTT. Protein product: CASSLDGGGNSPLHF.

This clonotype was picked up many times. The gene calls are TRBV7-2 and TRBJ2-5; TRBD1 matches at 8 bases. The CDR3 spans 13 residues. Germline-derived CDR1 and CDR2 are SGHTA and FQGNSA. Unmatched junction bases numbered 1, after V lost 3 bases and J lost 4 bases. CDR3 sequence reads: CASSFGTGETQYF. The CDR3 DNA sequence: TGTGCCAGCAGCTTCGGGACAGGAGAGACCCAGTACTTC.

This clonotype occurred many times. The chain links TRBV7-7 to TRBJ1-5, with no clear D. CDR3 size: 13 residues. Trimming cost V 2 bases and J 3 bases, with 5 bases left between them. Germline loops: CDR1 SSHAT, CDR2 FNYEAQ (reference sequence). Here the CDR3 reads CASSLSVNQPQHF. The CDR3 DNA sequence: TGTGCCAGCAGCTTATCCGTCAATCAGCCCCAGCATTTT.

This clonotype occurred many times. The V call is TRBV7-8, the J call TRBJ1-6; D is ambiguous. Germline CDR1 and CDR2: SGHVS and FQNEAQ. Trimming removed 2 bases at V and 1 base at J, with 6 bases between. This CDR3 comprises 15 residues. Here the CDR3 DNA reads TGTGCCAGCAGCTTATCAGTGTCCTATAATTCACCCCTCCACTTT. Residues: CASSLSVSYNSPLHF.

The chain recombines TRBV15 with TRBJ2-3; 14 bases are a match to TRBD2. Germline V gene lookup returns CDR1 LNHNV and CDR2 YYDKDF (reference sequence). The J segment lost 6 bases and the V segment lost 3 bases, leaving 20 bases of the junction unmatched. This CDR3 has 21 residues. Here the CDR3 reads CATSSPRTSGGRGDGLDTQYF. The CDR3 nucleotides read TGTGCCACCAGCAGTCCAAGGACTAGCGGGGGGCGAGGTGACGGGTTGGATACGCAGTATTTT.

V and J are TRBV20-1 and TRBJ2-1, with D hard to call. The CDR3 is 11 residues long. Germline V gene data show CDR1 as DFQATT and CDR2 as SNEGSKA (reference sequence). The V gene lost 5 bases and the J gene lost 7 bases, with 9 bases spanning the gap. In DNA, the CDR3 is TGCAGTGCTCCGACTCATAATGAGCAGTTCTTC. Residues: CSAPTHNEQFF.

This clonotype was counted many times. This rearrangement joins TRBV7-6 to TRBJ2-5; D is ambiguous. With 1 base removed from V and 4 bases from J, the gap between germline ends came to 13 bases. This CDR3 spans 15 amino acids. Germline-derived CDR1 and CDR2 are SGHVS and FNYEAQ. The chain's CDR3 is CASSLEANWGETQYF. The DNA for the CDR3 is TGTGCCAGCAGCTTAGAGGCGAACTGGGGAGAGACCCAGTACTTC. The full variable domain, completed using reference TRBV7-6 and TRBJ2-5, is GAGVSQSPRYKVTKRGQDVALRCDPISGHVSLYWYRQALGQGPEFLTYFNYEAQQDKSGLPNDRFSAERPEGSISTLTIQRTEQRDSAMYRCASSLEANWGETQYFGPGTRLLVL.

The V gene is TRBV2, the J gene TRBJ2-1; D possibly uses TRBD1 or TRBD2 (6 bases each). V lost 1 base to trimming and J lost 6 bases, with 16 bases between them. CDR3 length: 16 amino acids. The germline CDR1 and CDR2 sequences are SNHLY and FYNNEI. This CDR3 is CASSEGLGRGRNEQFF. In DNA form, the CDR3 reads TGTGCCAGCAGTGAAGGTCTAGGACGGGGGCGCAATGAGCAGTTCTTC.

This clonotype was recorded at least ten times. DNA of the CDR3: TGTGCCAGCAGCTCCACCAGGAACACTGAAGCTTTCTTT. This gives the protein CASSSTRNTEAFF. This chain connects TRBV7-8 to TRBJ1-1; D is unclear. Germline CDR1 is SGHVS and CDR2 is FQNEAQ. The CDR3 is 13 amino acids. Trimming removed 4 bases at V and 1 base at J, with 7 bases between.

The chain has TRBV2 and TRBJ1-3; D is unresolved. CDR1 and CDR2 from the germline V gene are SNHLY and FYNNEI. This CDR3 region has 16 residues. V was clipped by 3 bases and J by 0 bases, with 12 bases between them. The CDR3 reads CASSDYASNSGNTIYF. CDR3 coding DNA: TGTGCCAGCAGTGACTATGCTTCCAACTCTGGAAACACCATATATTTT.

This clonotype turned up a few times. The chain is built from TRBV5-1 and TRBJ2-5; D gene uncertain. V was cut by 1 base and J by 2 bases, with 12 bases left in between. CDR3 length: 15 residues. Germline V gives CDR1 SGHRS, CDR2 YFSETQ. The CDR3 region is CASSLTQQPQETQYF. The DNA of the CDR3 is TGCGCCAGCAGCTTGACACAGCAACCTCAAGAGACCCAGTACTTC. The full variable domain, completed using reference TRBV5-1 and TRBJ2-5, is KAGVTQTPRYLIKTRGQQVTLSCSPISGHRSVSWYQQTPGQGLQFLFEYFSETQRNKGNFPGRFSGRQFSNSRSEMNVSTLELGDSALYLCASSLTQQPQETQYFGPGTRLLVL.

This clonotype was counted only a few times. The rearrangement links TRBV20-1 to TRBJ1-1, with no clear D. This CDR3 has 11 residues. The V end was cut by 4 bases, the J end by 11 bases, with 14 bases between. The V gene's germline CDR1 is DFQATT and CDR2 SNEGSKA (reference sequence). The CDR3 here is CSATSDRRAFF. CDR3 in DNA: TGCAGTGCTACGTCGGACCGACGGGCTTTCTTT.

CDR3 coding DNA: TGTGCCAGCAGCTTCGCCCGAGGCGCCTCAGATACGCAGTATTTT. Its protein is CASSFARGASDTQYF. This sequence joins TRBV5-4 and TRBJ2-3; D not resolved. Germline V lookup: CDR1 SGHNT, CDR2 YYREEE (reference sequence). The CDR3 runs to 15 residues. Trimming left V 2 bases short and J 4 bases short, with 14 bases between.

The chain couples TRBV6-5 to TRBJ2-1; 8 bases are a match to TRBD2. With V trimmed by 7 bases and J by 3 bases, 5 bases remained unmatched. CDR3 length equals 14 residues. Germline V lookup: CDR1 MNHEY, CDR2 SVGAGI. CDR3 bases: TGTGCCAGCAAAGTAACTAGCGGCTACAATGAGCAGTTCTTC. This encodes CASKVTSGYNEQFF.

The gene calls are TRBV7-2 and TRBJ2-7; D remains unclear. The CDR3 is made up of 13 amino acids. Trimming stripped 5 bases from V and 6 bases from J, with 14 bases between. Germline-derived CDR1 and CDR2 are SGHTA and FQGNSA. DNA for the CDR3: TGTGCCAGCAGCCAGATCCGGGTTGGCGAGCAGTACTTC. Translation gives CASSQIRVGEQYF. Full variable domain (outside the CDR3, taken from reference TRBV7-2 and TRBJ2-7): GAGVSQSPSNKVTEKGKDVELRCDPISGHTALYWYRQSLGQGLEFLIYFQGNSAPDKSGLPSDRFSAERTGGSVSTLTIQRTQQEDSAVYLCASSQIRVGEQYFGPGTRLTVT.

A few counts support this clonotype. The chain joins TRBV5-4 to TRBJ1-1; D ambiguous. Germline V CDR1 and CDR2: SGHNT, YYREEE (reference sequence). The CDR3 extends over 15 amino acids. Trimming removed 4 bases from V and 1 base from J, with 14 bases in between. The CDR3 sequence: CASSPWGSRNTEAFF. The CDR3 nucleotides are TGTGCCAGCAGCCCATGGGGATCTCGGAACACTGAAGCTTTCTTT.

J is TRBJ1-4 and V is TRBV7-2; D not resolved. Germline V CDR1 and CDR2: SGHTA, FQGNSA. V lost 5 bases, J lost 4 bases, and 14 bases lay in between. The CDR3 loop spans 15 amino acids. CDR3 sequence (DNA): TGTGCCAGCAGCCCCCAGACGGGGTATAATGAAAAACTGTTTTTT. Translation: CASSPQTGYNEKLFF.

This sequence joins TRBV7-6 and TRBJ2-7; unclear D gene. The CDR3 is 16 residues long. The V end was cut by 5 bases, the J end by 2 bases, with 19 bases between. Germline assignment: CDR1 SGHVS and CDR2 FNYEAQ. The CDR3, as DNA: TGTGCCAGCAGCCGTCGTGGCAGGACCAACACCTACGAGCAGTACTTC. This codes for CASSRRGRTNTYEQYF.

This clonotype was counted only a few times. This chain connects TRBV2 to TRBJ2-5; D could derive from TRBD1 or TRBD2 (5 bases each). V dropped 6 bases and J dropped 5 bases, with 19 bases sitting between them. CDR1 and CDR2 from the germline V gene are SNHLY and FYNNEI. CDR3 length: 15 residues. CDR3 amino acids: CASRSFGAHGETQYF. As DNA, the CDR3 is TGTGCCAGCAGGTCATTCGGGGCTCATGGGGAGACCCAGTACTTC.